This passage covers 6 T cell receptor beta chains from one sample sequenced in a study of early T cells in non-severe SARS-CoV-2 infection. TCRdb reprocessed the 5' RACE reads via MiXCR and lists one record per CDR3 protein. The sample lists just under 65,000 distinct CDR3 sequences, around 11% occurring once. The specimen comprised whole blood, sampled at baseline. The source is an adult who was a healthcare worker with PCR-confirmed SARS-CoV-2 infection or an uninfected control (not recorded which).

V usage is TRBV11-2 and J usage is TRBJ1-2, with D possibly matching TRBD1 (5 bases). The germline V gene has CDR1 SGHAT and CDR2 FQNNGV. V was cut by 4 bases and J by 3 bases, with 21 bases left in between. There are 17 residues in the CDR3. The CDR3 coding sequence is TGTGCCAGCAGCTCGCCGGGACGGAGCCTAGCCGACTATGGCTACACCTTC. This gives the protein CASSSPGRSLADYGYTF. The full variable domain, with the rest looked up from reference TRBV11-2 and TRBJ1-2, is EAGVAQSPRYKIIEKRQSVAFWCNPISGHATLYWYQQILGQGPKLLIQFQNNGVVDDSQLPKDRFSAERLKGVDSTLKIQPAKLEDSAVYLCASSSPGRSLADYGYTFGSGTRLTVV.

The chain has TRBV20-1 and TRBJ2-3; 7 positions agree with TRBD2. The junction had 18 bases not matched to a gene; V was cut back by 6 bases and J by 6 bases. CDR3 length equals 16 residues. Germline V CDR1 and CDR2: DFQATT, SNEGSKA (reference sequence). The CDR3 region has the DNA TGCAGTGCCACAGACCCAGCGGGGTCCGCTATGGATACGCAGTATTTT. Translating gives CSATDPAGSAMDTQYF.

This clonotype was recorded many times. The rearrangement uses TRBV6-5 and TRBJ1-2, with TRBD1 identical over 7 bases. The V gene end was trimmed by 2 bases and the J gene end by 4 bases; junction bases not matched to a gene: 1. The germline gives CDR1 MNHEY, CDR2 SVGAGI. This CDR3 spans 13 amino acids. CDR3 sequence reads: CASSYRQGYGYTF. CDR3 in DNA: TGTGCCAGCAGTTACCGACAGGGCTATGGCTACACCTTC.

This clonotype was counted a few times. The chain uses TRBV6-1 and TRBJ2-3; 12 bases map to TRBD2. CDR1 MNHNS and CDR2 SASEGT come from the germline V gene. CDR3 length: 14 amino acids. V lost 10 bases to trimming and J lost 3 bases; unmatched junction nucleotides: 5. The CDR3 DNA reads TGTGCCACCGCACTAGCGGGGGGAACAGATACGCAGTATTTT. The encoded protein is CATALAGGTDTQYF.

This rearrangement joins TRBV12-3 or TRBV12-4 to TRBJ1-2; 7 bases are a match to TRBD1. The J segment lost 8 bases and the V segment lost 7 bases, leaving 10 bases of the junction unmatched. The CDR3 extends over 13 amino acids. The CDR3 loop is CASTLTGTVGYTF. The CDR3 DNA reads as TGTGCCAGCACCCTGACAGGGACCGTAGGCTACACCTTC.

This clonotype was detected only a few times. The V and J genes are TRBV5-1 and TRBJ2-3; the D is unclear. V dropped 0 bases and J dropped 6 bases, with 11 bases sitting between them. From germline, CDR1 is SGHRS and CDR2 YFSETQ. The CDR3 is 14 residues long. The CDR3 coding sequence is TGCGCCAGCAGCTTGGGGTCCCTCCCTGATACGCAGTATTTT. Its translation is CASSLGSLPDTQYF.